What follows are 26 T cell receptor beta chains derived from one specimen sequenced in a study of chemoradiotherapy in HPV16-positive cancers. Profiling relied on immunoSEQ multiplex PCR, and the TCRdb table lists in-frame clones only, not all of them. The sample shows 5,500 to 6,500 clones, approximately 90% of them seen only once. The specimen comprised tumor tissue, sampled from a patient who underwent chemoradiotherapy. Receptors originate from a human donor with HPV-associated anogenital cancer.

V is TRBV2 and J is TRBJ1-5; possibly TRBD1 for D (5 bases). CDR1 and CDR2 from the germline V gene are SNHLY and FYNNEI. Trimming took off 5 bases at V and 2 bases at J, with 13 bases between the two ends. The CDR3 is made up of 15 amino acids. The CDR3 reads CASSRGLSGNQPQHF. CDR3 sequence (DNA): TGTGCCAGCAGTAGGGGCTTATCGGGCAATCAGCCCCAGCATTTT.

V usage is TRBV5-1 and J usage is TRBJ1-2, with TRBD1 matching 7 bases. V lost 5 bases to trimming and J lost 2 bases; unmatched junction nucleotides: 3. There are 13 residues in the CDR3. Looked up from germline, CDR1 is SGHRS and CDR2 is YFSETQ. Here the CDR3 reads CASRPDRNYGYTF. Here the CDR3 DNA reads TGCGCCAGCAGGCCGGACAGGAACTATGGCTACACCTTC.

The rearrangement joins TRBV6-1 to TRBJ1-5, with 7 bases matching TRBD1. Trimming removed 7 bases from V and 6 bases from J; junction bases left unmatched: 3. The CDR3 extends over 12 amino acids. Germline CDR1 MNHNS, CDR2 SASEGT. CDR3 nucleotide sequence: TGTGCCAGCACTAACAGGGGTCAGCCCCAGCATTTT. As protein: CASTNRGQPQHF.

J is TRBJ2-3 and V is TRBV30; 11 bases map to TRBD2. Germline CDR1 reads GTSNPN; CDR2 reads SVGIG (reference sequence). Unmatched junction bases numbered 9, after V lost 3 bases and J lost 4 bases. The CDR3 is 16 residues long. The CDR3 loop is CAWRAPTSGIPDTQYF. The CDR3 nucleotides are TGTGCCTGGAGGGCCCCGACTAGCGGGATACCAGATACGCAGTATTTT.

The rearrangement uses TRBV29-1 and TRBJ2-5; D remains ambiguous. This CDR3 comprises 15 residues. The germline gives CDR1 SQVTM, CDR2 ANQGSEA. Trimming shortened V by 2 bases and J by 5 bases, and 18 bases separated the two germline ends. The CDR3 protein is CSVETGVTLGETQYF. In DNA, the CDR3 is TGCAGCGTTGAAACTGGCGTCACCCTGGGGGAGACCCAGTACTTC. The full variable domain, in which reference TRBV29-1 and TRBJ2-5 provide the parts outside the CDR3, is SAVISQKPSRDICQRGTSLTIQCQVDSQVTMMFWYRQQPGQSLTLIATANQGSEATYESGFVIDKFPISRPNLTFSTLTVSNMSPEDSSIYLCSVETGVTLGETQYFGPGTRLLVL.

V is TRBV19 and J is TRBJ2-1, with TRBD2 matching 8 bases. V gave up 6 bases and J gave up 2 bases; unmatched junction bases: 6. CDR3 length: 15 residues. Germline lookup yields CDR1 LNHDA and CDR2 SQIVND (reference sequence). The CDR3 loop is CASRTLAVPYNEQFF. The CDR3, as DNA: TGTGCCAGTAGGACACTAGCGGTCCCCTACAATGAGCAGTTCTTC.

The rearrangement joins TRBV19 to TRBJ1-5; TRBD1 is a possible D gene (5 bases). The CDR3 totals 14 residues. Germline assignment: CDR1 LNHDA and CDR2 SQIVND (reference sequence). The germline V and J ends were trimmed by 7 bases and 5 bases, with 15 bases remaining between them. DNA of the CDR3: TGTGCCAGTAAGTCATCAGGGTGGGATCAGCCCCAGCATTTT. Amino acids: CASKSSGWDQPQHF.

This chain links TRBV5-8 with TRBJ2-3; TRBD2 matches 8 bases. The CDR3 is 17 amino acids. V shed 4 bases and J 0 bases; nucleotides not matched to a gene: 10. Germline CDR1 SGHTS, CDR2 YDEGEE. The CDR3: CASSKGGTSSSTDTQYF. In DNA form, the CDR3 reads TGTGCCAGCAGCAAGGGGGGGACTAGTAGTAGCACAGATACGCAGTATTTT.

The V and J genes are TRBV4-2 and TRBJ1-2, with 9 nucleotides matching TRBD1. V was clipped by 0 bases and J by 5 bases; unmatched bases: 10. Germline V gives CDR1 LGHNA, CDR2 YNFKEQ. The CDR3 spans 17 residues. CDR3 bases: TGTGCCAGCAGCCAAGATCTCGGACAGGGGCGCTTGTATGGCTACACCTTC. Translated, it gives CASSQDLGQGRLYGYTF.

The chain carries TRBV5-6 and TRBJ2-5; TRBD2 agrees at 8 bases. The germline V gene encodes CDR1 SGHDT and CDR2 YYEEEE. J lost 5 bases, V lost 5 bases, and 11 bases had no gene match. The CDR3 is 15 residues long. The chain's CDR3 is CASSPSGSLFETQYF. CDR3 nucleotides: TGTGCCAGCAGTCCGAGCGGGAGCCTTTTCGAGACCCAGTACTTC. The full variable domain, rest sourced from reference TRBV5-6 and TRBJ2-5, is DAGVTQSPTHLIKTRGQQVTLRCSPKSGHDTVSWYQQALGQGPQFIFQYYEEEERQRGNFPDRFSGHQFPNYSSELNVNALLLGDSALYLCASSPSGSLFETQYFGPGTRLLVL.

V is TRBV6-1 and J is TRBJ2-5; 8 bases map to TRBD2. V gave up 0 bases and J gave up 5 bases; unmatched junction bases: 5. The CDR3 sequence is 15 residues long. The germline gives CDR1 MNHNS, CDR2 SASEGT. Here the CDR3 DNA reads TGTGCCAGCAGTGAAGCGTCGGGAGGGCCCGAGACCCAGTACTTC. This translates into CASSEASGGPETQYF.

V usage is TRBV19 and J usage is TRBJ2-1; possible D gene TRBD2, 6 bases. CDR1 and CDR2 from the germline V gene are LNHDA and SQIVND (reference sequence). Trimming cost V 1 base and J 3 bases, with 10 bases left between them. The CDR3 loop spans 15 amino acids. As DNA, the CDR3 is TGTGCCAGTAGTATAGTTGCGGGACTCTACAATGAGCAGTTCTTC. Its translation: CASSIVAGLYNEQFF.

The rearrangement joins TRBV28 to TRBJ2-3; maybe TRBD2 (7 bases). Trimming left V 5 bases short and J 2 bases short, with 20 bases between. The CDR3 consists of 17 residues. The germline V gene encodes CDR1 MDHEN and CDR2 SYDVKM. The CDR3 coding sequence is TGTGCCAGCAGTCGACCTAGGGGGGGAGGGAACACAGATACGCAGTATTTT. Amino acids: CASSRPRGGGNTDTQYF.

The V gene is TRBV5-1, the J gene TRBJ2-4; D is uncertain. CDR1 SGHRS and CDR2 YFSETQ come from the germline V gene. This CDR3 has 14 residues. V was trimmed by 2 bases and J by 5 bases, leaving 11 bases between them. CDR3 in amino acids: CASSLGNVENIQYF. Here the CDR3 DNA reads TGCGCCAGCAGCTTAGGTAATGTGGAAAACATTCAGTACTTC.

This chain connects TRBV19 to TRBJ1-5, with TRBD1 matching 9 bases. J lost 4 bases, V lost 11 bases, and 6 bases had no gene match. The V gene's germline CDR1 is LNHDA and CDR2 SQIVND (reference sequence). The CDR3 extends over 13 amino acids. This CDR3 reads CAVKDRGNQPQHF. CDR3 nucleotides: TGTGCCGTCAAGGACAGGGGAAATCAGCCCCAGCATTTT. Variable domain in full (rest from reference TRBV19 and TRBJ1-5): DGGITQSPKYLFRKEGQNVTLSCEQNLNHDAMYWYRQDPGQGLRLIYYSQIVNDFQKGDIAEGYSVSREKKESFPLTVTSAQKNPTAFYLCAVKDRGNQPQHFGDGTRLSIL.

CDR3 residues: CASSVSGSGANVLTF. Here the CDR3 DNA reads TGCGCCAGCAGCGTAAGTGGCTCTGGGGCCAACGTCCTGACTTTC. The rearrangement links TRBV5-1 to TRBJ2-6; D ambiguous. This CDR3 comprises 15 residues. Germline CDR1 is SGHRS and CDR2 is YFSETQ. V lost 4 bases and J lost 0, with 8 bases in between.

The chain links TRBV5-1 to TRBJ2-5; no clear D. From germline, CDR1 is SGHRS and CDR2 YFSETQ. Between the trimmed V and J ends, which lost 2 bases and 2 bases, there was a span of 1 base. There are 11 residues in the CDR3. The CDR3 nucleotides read TGCGCCAGCAGCTTTCAAGAGACCCAGTACTTC. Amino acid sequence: CASSFQETQYF.

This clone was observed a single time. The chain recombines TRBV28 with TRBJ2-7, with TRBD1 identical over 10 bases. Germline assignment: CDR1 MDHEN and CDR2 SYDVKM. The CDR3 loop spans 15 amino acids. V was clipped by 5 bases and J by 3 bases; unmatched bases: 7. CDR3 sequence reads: CASSLHRTGGYEQYF. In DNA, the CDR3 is TGTGCCAGCAGTCTTCATCGGACAGGGGGCTACGAGCAGTACTTC.

Here the CDR3 DNA reads TGTGCCTGGACTCGAGGCAATCAGCCCCAGCATTTT. Residues: CAWTRGNQPQHF. The V gene is TRBV30, the J gene TRBJ1-5; D unresolved. Trimming removed 4 bases at V and 2 bases at J, with 6 bases between. The CDR3 runs 12 residues. CDR1 is GTSNPN and CDR2 is SVGIG in the germline V gene (reference sequence).

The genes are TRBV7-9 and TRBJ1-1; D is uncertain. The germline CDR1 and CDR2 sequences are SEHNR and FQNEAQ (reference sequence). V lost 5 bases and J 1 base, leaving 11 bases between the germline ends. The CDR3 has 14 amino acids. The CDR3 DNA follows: TGTGCCAGCAGCCTTTTATCTAAGAACACTGAAGCTTTCTTT. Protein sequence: CASSLLSKNTEAFF.

CDR3 nucleotide sequence: TGTGCCAGCAGTCTTAGTAGCGGGTTTTCAGATACGCAGTATTTT. Protein sequence: CASSLSSGFSDTQYF. The chain carries TRBV9 and TRBJ2-3; TRBD2 aligns across 7 bases. Germline lookup yields CDR1 SGDLS and CDR2 YYNGEE. V was clipped by 5 bases and J by 4 bases; unmatched bases: 10. The CDR3 loop spans 15 amino acids.

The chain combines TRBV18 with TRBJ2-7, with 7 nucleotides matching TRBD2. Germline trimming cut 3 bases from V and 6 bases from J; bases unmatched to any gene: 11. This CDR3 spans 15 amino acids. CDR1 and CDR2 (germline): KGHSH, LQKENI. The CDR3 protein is CASSPPGAGRGEQYF. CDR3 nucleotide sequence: TGTGCCAGCTCACCCCCCGGAGCGGGGAGAGGCGAGCAGTACTTC. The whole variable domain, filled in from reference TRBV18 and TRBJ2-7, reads NAGVMQNPRHLVRRRGQEARLRCSPMKGHSHVYWYRQLPEEGLKFMVYLQKENIIDESGMPKERFSAEFPKEGPSILRIQQVVRGDSAAYFCASSPPGAGRGEQYFGPGTRLTVT.

The CDR3 region has the DNA TGTGCCGCCGGGACTAGCGGGAGATCCTACGAGCAGTACTTC. This encodes CAAGTSGRSYEQYF. V gene TRBV6-4 combines with J gene TRBJ2-7, with TRBD2 matching over 14 bases. The CDR3 spans 14 residues. The germline CDR1 and CDR2 sequences are MRHNA and SNTAGT. Losses at the gene ends were 11 bases for V and 1 base for J; bases not matched to a gene: 4.

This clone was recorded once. This CDR3 is CASSYSTLAVTGELFF. Written as DNA, the CDR3 is TGTGCCAGCAGTTACTCGACTCTAGCGGTTACCGGGGAGCTGTTTTTT. This chain uses TRBV6-5 with TRBJ2-2; 7 bases fit TRBD2. The CDR3 extends over 16 amino acids. The V gene end was trimmed by 0 bases and the J gene end by 5 bases; junction bases not matched to a gene: 6. Germline CDR1 is MNHEY and CDR2 is SVGAGI.

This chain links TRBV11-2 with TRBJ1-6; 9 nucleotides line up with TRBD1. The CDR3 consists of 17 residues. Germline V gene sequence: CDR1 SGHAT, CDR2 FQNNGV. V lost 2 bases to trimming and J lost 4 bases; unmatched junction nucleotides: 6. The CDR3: CASSLSGTGFYNSPLHF. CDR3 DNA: TGTGCCAGCAGCTTAAGTGGGACAGGGTTTTATAATTCACCCCTCCACTTT. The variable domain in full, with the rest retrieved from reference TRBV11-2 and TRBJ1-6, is EAGVAQSPRYKIIEKRQSVAFWCNPISGHATLYWYQQILGQGPKLLIQFQNNGVVDDSQLPKDRFSAERLKGVDSTLKIQPAKLEDSAVYLCASSLSGTGFYNSPLHFGNGTRLTVT.

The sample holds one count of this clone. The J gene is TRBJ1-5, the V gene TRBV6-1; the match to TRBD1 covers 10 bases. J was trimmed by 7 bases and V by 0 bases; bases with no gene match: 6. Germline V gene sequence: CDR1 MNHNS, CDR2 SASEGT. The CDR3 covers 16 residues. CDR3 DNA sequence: TGTGCCAGCAGTGAAGCATGGACAGGGGGTTTGCAGCCCCAGCATTTT. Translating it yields CASSEAWTGGLQPQHF.